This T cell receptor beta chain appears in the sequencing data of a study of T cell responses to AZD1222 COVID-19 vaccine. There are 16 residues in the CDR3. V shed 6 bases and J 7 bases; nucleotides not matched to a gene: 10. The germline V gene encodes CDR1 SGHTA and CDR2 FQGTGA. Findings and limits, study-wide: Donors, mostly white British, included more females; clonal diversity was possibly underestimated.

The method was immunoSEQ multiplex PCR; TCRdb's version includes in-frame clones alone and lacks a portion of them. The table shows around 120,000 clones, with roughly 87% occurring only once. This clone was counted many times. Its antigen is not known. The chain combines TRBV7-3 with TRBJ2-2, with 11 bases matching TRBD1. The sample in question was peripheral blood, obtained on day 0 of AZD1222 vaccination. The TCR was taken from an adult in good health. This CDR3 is CASRDRTGGAGGELFF. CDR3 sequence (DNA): TGTGCCAGCAGGGATCGGACAGGGGGCGCCGGCGGGGAGCTGTTTTTT.